These T cell receptor beta chains were read from a single sample in a study of T cell responses to AZD1222 COVID-19 vaccine. The assay was immunoSEQ multiplex PCR, and TCRdb's table has in-frame clones only and misses some. The table records 45,000 to 70,000 clones, 70% to 90% of them present only once. The sequenced sample was peripheral blood, obtained on day 0 of AZD1222 vaccination. Every receptor here comes from an adult in good health. The CDR3 runs from the conserved cysteine through the conserved F or W. The D gene is left open where the match is weak.

TRBD1 TRBV6-5 CASRTGYDQPQHF
TRBD2 TRBV6-1 CASSEWTSGYNEQFF
NA TRBV11-2 CASSHPRDGDYGYTF
NA TRBV28 CASSWGTASNQPQHF
NA TRBV11-2 CASSLGGGSHNEQFF
NA TRBV7-3 CASSLLRLGNSYEQYF
NA TRBV18 CASSGGGAGTYNEQFF
NA TRBV5-5 CASSLLSRARDTQYF
NA TRBV2 CASAAGLYGYTF
NA TRBV7-8 CASSFRGGSLLEVYNEQFF
NA TRBV5-1 CASSSGAGSGYTF
TRBD1 TRBV28 CASSPGQGKSEAFF
NA TRBV29-1 CSVDGLGAVYNEQFF
TRBD2 TRBV9 CASSSQTSGIYEQYF
NA TRBV11-3 CASSRGDLNTGELFF
NA TRBV5-1 CASSPSYSGDTQYF
TRBD2 TRBV19 CASSPTSGDGGYNEQFF
TRBD2 TRBV7-6 CASSRIAGGSYNEQFF
NA TRBV7-9 CASSLNSYEQYF
NA TRBV11-3 CASSKGPTNTEAFF
NA TRBV11-2 CASSSSGTGELFF
NA TRBV6-2/TRBV6-3 CASSYSVLLGTDGGITEAFF
TRBD2 TRBV6-5 CASSYSSGIVYEQYF
NA TRBV19 CASSMGTGPVNTEAFF
NA TRBV14 CASSHLITGTKNTEAFF
NA TRBV30 CAWTRRNMGQGNTEAFF
TRBD1 TRBV25-1 CASSGSRQGVRGYTF
TRBD1 TRBV3-1/TRBV3-2 CASSLTGGSYEQYF
TRBD2 TRBV7-8 CASSPGRGRAYEQYF
NA TRBV3-1/TRBV3-2 CASSQEGGYTF
NA TRBV7-2 CASKPGPQETQYF
TRBD2 TRBV6-5 CASSYPQRGGNEQFF
NA TRBV7-7 CASSLDRGGEAFF
NA TRBV28 CASSTQLERSYNEQFF
TRBD1 TRBV28 CASSMETGGESYEQYF
NA TRBV20-1 CSASDGPKGGSYEQYF
TRBD2 TRBV6-4 CASSEAGETDTQYF